This TCR beta chain is from a study of T cells in Graves' hyperthyroidism and ophthalmopathy. This clonotype was counted at least ten times. The CDR3 extends over 13 amino acids. Germline CDR1 reads SGHDT; CDR2 reads YYEEEE. Trimming pared 3 bases from V and 9 bases from J, leaving 10 bases between. Amplification of TCR beta CDR3 regions used RNA as the template. The HTBI primer set drove a first-round RT-PCR of the TCR CDR3. MiXCR was run by TCRdb on the multiplex PCR reads, yielding one entry per CDR3 protein. Of fewer than 900,000 distinct CDR3 sequences in the sample, roughly a sixth were seen once. Clinical symptoms, serum thyroxine, TRAb, thyroid ultrasound and orbital computed tomography established diagnosis. PBMCs were sourced from roughly 9.7 ml fresh peripheral blood.

The receptor was isolated from a woman aged 45-65 years with Graves' hyperthyroidism that later progressed to Graves' ophthalmopathy. The chain is built from TRBV5-6 and TRBJ1-6; D gene uncertain. Material for sequencing was blood. The CDR3 coding sequence is TGTGCCAGCAGCTCCTCCCTCGCTTCACCCCTCCACTTT. It translates to CASSSSLASPLHF.